Below are 27 T cell receptor beta chains sequenced from a single sample in a study of tumor T cells in aggressive B-cell lymphoma. Using immunoSEQ multiplex PCR, the repertoire was profiled, and TCRdb retains in-frame clones only, with some absent. The sample shows thousands of clones, over 70% of them seen only once. Sequencing input: tumor tissue. Source of these receptors: an adult with diffuse large B cell lymphoma.

This clone has only one observation. The chain recombines TRBV19 with TRBJ1-4, with TRBD1 matching 12 bases. With 6 bases clipped from V and 6 bases from J, the junction kept 11 bases outside the gene matches. Germline V lookup: CDR1 LNHDA, CDR2 SQIVND (reference sequence). This CDR3 has 17 amino acids. Here the CDR3 DNA reads TGTGCCAGTAGGACGACGGGGACAGGGGGCGCATATGAAAAACTGTTTTTT. This sequence encodes CASRTTGTGGAYEKLFF.

The genes are TRBV19 and TRBJ2-3; possibly TRBD2 for D (6 bases). The germline V gene encodes CDR1 LNHDA and CDR2 SQIVND (reference sequence). V was shortened by 3 bases and J by 0 bases, with 10 bases between the two germline ends. This CDR3 spans 15 amino acids. In DNA, the CDR3 is TGTGCCAGTAGTATGTTCGGGACTAGCACAGATACGCAGTATTTT. This encodes CASSMFGTSTDTQYF.

The J gene is TRBJ2-3, the V gene TRBV5-1; D not resolved. V lost 1 base, J lost 3 bases, and 3 bases lay in between. Germline V CDR1 and CDR2: SGHRS, YFSETQ. The CDR3 length is 12 residues. CDR3 amino acids: CASSLQTDTQYF. CDR3 nucleotide sequence: TGCGCCAGCAGCTTGCAGACAGATACGCAGTATTTT.

As for this clone: One junction end disagrees with the germline gene, perhaps due to a read error. The chain combines TRBV19 with TRBJ1-2; TRBD1 matches 9 bases. CDR1 and CDR2 (germline): LNHDA, SQIVND (reference sequence). CDR3 length equals 13 residues. CDR3 sequence: CATSRDRVDAPSF. In DNA form, the CDR3 reads TGTGCCACCTCCCGGGACAGGGTGGATGCCCCTTCCTTC.

The rearrangement uses TRBV6-5 and TRBJ2-7; TRBD1 matches 7 bases. There are 14 residues in the CDR3. Trimming took 2 bases from V and 1 from J; bases not matched to a gene: 2. Germline CDR1 is MNHEY and CDR2 is SVGAGI. The CDR3 sequence is CASSYDRVSYEQYF. The CDR3 DNA follows: TGTGCCAGCAGTTACGACAGGGTATCCTACGAGCAGTACTTC.

The genes are TRBV28 and TRBJ1-1; D perhaps matches TRBD1 (6 bases). Trimming shortened V by 3 bases and J by 2 bases, and 13 bases separated the two germline ends. Germline CDR1 MDHEN, CDR2 SYDVKM. The CDR3 is 15 residues long. CDR3: CASSLGEGGNTEAFF. For the CDR3, the DNA is TGTGCCAGCAGTTTGGGTGAAGGGGGAAACACTGAAGCTTTCTTT.

Concerning this clone: A junction boundary mismatches the germline segment, possibly from a read error. The same CDR3 is also encoded by other DNA sequences in this sample. The chain links TRBV15 to TRBJ1-1; no definite D call. The CDR3 runs to 14 residues. Germline V gives CDR1 LNHNV, CDR2 YYDKDF (reference sequence). The CDR3: CATSRDGENTEAFF. The CDR3 coding sequence is TGTGCCACCAGCAGAGATGGAGAGAACACTGAGGCTTTCTTT.

The chain uses TRBV28 and TRBJ1-1; no clear D. This CDR3 has 15 residues. V was trimmed by 6 bases and J by 3 bases, leaving 17 bases between them. Germline values: CDR1 MDHEN, CDR2 SYDVKM. CDR3 sequence: CASSPWTGRDTEAFF. CDR3 nucleotide sequence: TGTGCCAGCAGCCCTTGGACGGGAAGGGACACTGAAGCTTTCTTT.

The V gene is TRBV27, the J gene TRBJ2-7, with TRBD1 matching over 8 bases. Losses at the gene ends were 5 bases for V and 7 bases for J; bases not matched to a gene: 10. The CDR3 length is 14 residues. Germline CDR1 MNHEY, CDR2 SMNVEV (reference sequence). The CDR3 region has the DNA TGTGCCAGCAGTCAACAGGGACAGGTGGGGGAGCAGTACTTC. This gives the protein CASSQQGQVGEQYF.

There are a few counts of this clone. The chain combines TRBV7-9 with TRBJ1-1; 10 nucleotides line up with TRBD1. The J segment lost 2 bases and the V segment lost 4 bases, leaving 4 bases of the junction unmatched. CDR3 size: 15 residues. In germline, CDR1 is SEHNR, CDR2 FQNEAQ (reference sequence). CDR3 region: CASSSGTGANTEAFF. The CDR3 nucleotides read TGTGCCAGCAGCTCGGGGACAGGGGCCAACACTGAAGCTTTCTTT.

V and J are TRBV28 and TRBJ1-5; D is uncertain. Trimming cost V 8 bases and J 0 bases, with 14 bases left between them. Germline lookup yields CDR1 MDHEN and CDR2 SYDVKM. The CDR3 loop spans 15 amino acids. CDR3: CASLGWRDSNQPQHF. CDR3 nucleotide sequence: TGTGCCAGCTTGGGGTGGAGGGATAGCAATCAGCCCCAGCATTTT. The full variable domain, its missing parts supplied by reference TRBV28 and TRBJ1-5, is DVKVTQSSRYLVKRTGEKVFLECVQDMDHENMFWYRQDPGLGLRLIYFSYDVKMKEKGDIPEGYSVSREKKERFSLILESASTNQTSMYLCASLGWRDSNQPQHFGDGTRLSIL.

The rearrangement uses TRBV15 and TRBJ1-2; TRBD1 agrees at 7 bases. Germline V gene sequence: CDR1 LNHNV, CDR2 YYDKDF (reference sequence). The CDR3 contains 14 residues. The V segment lost 1 base and the J segment 4 bases; nucleotides outside the gene matches: 3. Here the CDR3 DNA reads TGTGCCACCAGCAGAGGCAACAGGGGCTATGGCTACACCTTC. Its protein is CATSRGNRGYGYTF.

This rearrangement joins TRBV28 to TRBJ1-1, with a tentative D call TRBD1 (5 bases). This CDR3 contains 13 residues. The germline V and J ends were trimmed by 2 bases and 2 bases, with 6 bases remaining between them. From germline, CDR1 is MDHEN and CDR2 SYDVKM. The CDR3 nucleotides read TGTGCCAGCAGTTTACAGGGAAACACTGAAGCTTTCTTT. This gives the protein CASSLQGNTEAFF.

The rearrangement uses TRBV7-2 and TRBJ2-5; D is possibly TRBD2 (6 bases). V was pared by 5 bases and J by 5 bases, with 18 bases between. The CDR3 extends over 15 amino acids. Germline V CDR1 and CDR2: SGHTA, FQGNSA. CDR3 in amino acids: CASSTNAAGSETQYF. DNA of the CDR3: TGTGCCAGCAGCACAAACGCGGCGGGATCGGAGACCCAGTACTTC.

This rearrangement joins TRBV7-3 to TRBJ1-1; a possible D gene is TRBD1 (6 bases). Between the trimmed V and J ends, which lost 4 bases and 1 base, there was a span of 13 bases. CDR1 SGHTA and CDR2 FQGTGA come from the germline V gene. The CDR3 totals 15 residues. The CDR3 DNA reads TGTGCCAGCAGCTCGGGACACCCAGCGAACACTGAAGCTTTCTTT. It is translated as CASSSGHPANTEAFF.

The rearrangement uses TRBV5-1 and TRBJ1-2, with 10 positions matching TRBD1. Germline V gives CDR1 SGHRS, CDR2 YFSETQ. This CDR3 comprises 15 residues. The trim removed 3 bases at V and 4 bases at J, leaving 6 bases unmatched. The CDR3 DNA reads TGCGCCAGCAGCTCGGACAGGGGGTCCGGCTATGGCTACACCTTC. This gives the protein CASSSDRGSGYGYTF.

This clone was detected a few times. The gene calls are TRBV19 and TRBJ1-1, with TRBD1 as a possible D gene (6 bases). Germline values: CDR1 LNHDA, CDR2 SQIVND (reference sequence). The CDR3 has 20 amino acids. V was shortened by 3 bases and J by 2 bases, with 28 bases between the two germline ends. CDR3 loop: CASSMSFGVFEGGRNTEAFF. CDR3 coding DNA: TGTGCCAGTAGTATGTCGTTTGGTGTTTTCGAAGGGGGAAGAAACACTGAAGCTTTCTTT.

This clone has more than one count but fewer than ten. This chain uses TRBV7-3 with TRBJ2-2; 9 positions match TRBD2. Trimming took 7 bases from V and 6 from J; bases not matched to a gene: 9. This CDR3 region has 15 residues. Germline CDR1 SGHTA, CDR2 FQGTGA. This chain's CDR3 is CASTPGAGGPGELFF. The CDR3 nucleotides read TGTGCCAGCACCCCGGGTGCGGGAGGGCCCGGGGAGCTGTTTTTT. Full variable domain (remainder filled in from reference TRBV7-3 and TRBJ2-2): GAGVSQTPSNKVTEKGKYVELRCDPISGHTALYWYRQSLGQGPEFLIYFQGTGAADDSGLPNDRFFAVRPEGSVSTLKIQRTERGDSAVYLCASTPGAGGPGELFFGEGSRLTVL.

The V call is TRBV2, the J call TRBJ2-7; a possible D gene is TRBD1 (6 bases). CDR3 length equals 14 residues. Germline V gene lookup returns CDR1 SNHLY and CDR2 FYNNEI. V gave up 6 bases and J gave up 0 bases, with 12 bases separating them. DNA for the CDR3: TGTGCCAGCAGGGACAGTCTCTACTCCTACGAGCAGTACTTC. Its translation: CASRDSLYSYEQYF.

The chain carries TRBV28 and TRBJ2-7; TRBD1 matches at 7 bases. The CDR3 length is 14 residues. J gave up 4 bases and V 5 bases, and 8 bases lay outside the gene matches. Germline-derived CDR1 and CDR2 are MDHEN and SYDVKM. The CDR3 DNA is TGTGCCAGCAGTGCTGGAGACAGGGTGTACGAGCAGTACTTC. It encodes CASSAGDRVYEQYF.

The rearrangement uses TRBV30 and TRBJ1-1, with D tentatively TRBD1 (6 bases). Germline V CDR1 and CDR2: GTSNPN, SVGIG (reference sequence). CDR3 length equals 13 residues. Trimming stripped 1 base from V and 8 bases from J, with 14 bases between. The chain's CDR3 is CAWSEGRGGEAFF. CDR3 bases: TGTGCCTGGAGTGAAGGCAGGGGAGGGGAAGCTTTCTTT.

The chain joins TRBV6-5 to TRBJ2-5, with D hard to call. The CDR3 covers 14 residues. The V gene's germline CDR1 is MNHEY and CDR2 SVGAGI. V lost 5 bases and J 1 base, leaving 11 bases between the germline ends. CDR3 loop: CASSVGFAQETQYF. The CDR3 DNA is TGTGCCAGCAGTGTCGGGTTTGCCCAAGAGACCCAGTACTTC.

The chain joins TRBV27 to TRBJ2-7; 8 nucleotides match TRBD1. CDR3 length equals 18 residues. CDR1 is MNHEY and CDR2 is SMNVEV in the germline V gene (reference sequence). V dropped 4 bases and J dropped 0; count of bases not matched to a gene: 14. CDR3 bases: TGTGCCAGCAGTTATCGGGTCAGGGGGCCTCCAAGCTCCTACGAGCAGTACTTC. Residues: CASSYRVRGPPSSYEQYF.

CDR3 amino acids: CASSQGGPGQKAFF. CDR3 nucleotide sequence: TGTGCCAGCAGCCAAGGGGGACCGGGACAGAAAGCTTTCTTT. The chain combines TRBV4-2 with TRBJ1-1; TRBD1 aligns across 7 bases. The CDR3 consists of 14 residues. J was trimmed by 9 bases and V by 1 base; bases with no gene match: 8. In germline, CDR1 is LGHNA, CDR2 YNFKEQ.

This chain uses TRBV18 with TRBJ2-7, with 8 bases lining up with TRBD2. Germline trimming cut 5 bases from V and 1 base from J; bases unmatched to any gene: 7. Per the germline V gene, CDR1 is KGHSH and CDR2 is LQKENI. The CDR3 runs to 15 residues. This CDR3 reads CASSFSGAVSYEQYF. The CDR3 DNA reads as TGTGCCAGCTCATTTAGCGGGGCCGTATCCTACGAGCAGTACTTC. Using reference TRBV18 and TRBJ2-7 for the parts outside the CDR3, the full variable domain is NAGVMQNPRHLVRRRGQEARLRCSPMKGHSHVYWYRQLPEEGLKFMVYLQKENIIDESGMPKERFSAEFPKEGPSILRIQQVVRGDSAAYFCASSFSGAVSYEQYFGPGTRLTVT.

V gene TRBV11-2 combines with J gene TRBJ2-7; 7 nucleotides align to TRBD2. Trimming cost V 6 bases and J 1 base; bases outside gene matches: 9. The germline V gene encodes CDR1 SGHAT and CDR2 FQNNGV. The CDR3 is 15 amino acids. For the CDR3, the DNA is TGTGCCAGCAGGTTACGCGGGGGAATGTCCTACGAGCAGTACTTC. It encodes CASRLRGGMSYEQYF.

The chain uses TRBV5-4 and TRBJ2-7, with TRBD2 matching over 11 bases. CDR1 and CDR2 from the germline V gene are SGHNT and YYREEE (reference sequence). J was trimmed by 2 bases and V by 4 bases; bases with no gene match: 11. There are 17 residues in the CDR3. CDR3 region: CASSDRLAGRLAYEQYF. The CDR3 DNA is TGTGCCAGCAGCGATAGACTAGCGGGACGGCTGGCCTACGAGCAGTACTTC.